This T cell receptor beta chain originates from a study of T cells expressing NK-cell markers. The germline V gene has CDR1 DFQATT and CDR2 SNEGSKA (reference sequence). The CDR3 is made up of 15 amino acids. TCRdb reprocessed the 5' RACE reads and keeps a single row for each CDR3 protein, giving no DNA. Its table records 150,000 to 180,000 distinct CDR3 sequences. The sequencing input was blood T cells: a sorted CD56 or NKG2C T cell subset, CD4+ or CD8+ T cells, or bulk PBMC T cells (not recorded which). V and J are TRBV20-1 and TRBJ2-5; with no DNA, the TCRdb D assignment of TRBD2 cannot be verified. The sequence derives from a woman aged 45-59 years in good health. CDR3 sequence: CSARAVLFGQETQYF.